This T cell receptor (beta chain) was observed in a study of beta chain features in type 1 diabetes. About the research overall: Sorted cell examination encompassed 85 million to 130 million cells across all samples. Study-level results: VDJ junctions sequenced from type 1 diabetes patients showed fewer insertions and more deletions. Among patients, naive, central memory and Treg TCRB repertoires appeared more similar than among healthy donors. The study found moderately but significantly shorter TCRB CDR3s in all four CD4+ subsets of Type 1 diabetes patients.

Every bit of the isolated RNA underwent reverse transcription, so sequencing read expressed TCRB transcripts. Assay used: immunoSEQ multiplex PCR; TCRdb lists only in-frame clones, some missing. This table has a few hundred thousand clones, 13% appearing once. Only a few counts were recorded for this clone. Its antigen is as yet unknown. V was shortened by 4 bases and J by 6 bases, with 11 bases between the two germline ends. Per the germline V gene, CDR1 is SGHTA and CDR2 is FQGTGA. The CDR3 is 13 residues long. This TCR derives from a young woman with type 1 diabetes. The sequenced material came from naive CD4+ T cells from blood. The chain combines TRBV7-3 with TRBJ2-3; D remains unclear. The CDR3 is CASSSYTDDTQYF. CDR3 sequence (DNA): TGTGCCAGCAGCTCGTATACAGATGATACGCAGTATTTT.